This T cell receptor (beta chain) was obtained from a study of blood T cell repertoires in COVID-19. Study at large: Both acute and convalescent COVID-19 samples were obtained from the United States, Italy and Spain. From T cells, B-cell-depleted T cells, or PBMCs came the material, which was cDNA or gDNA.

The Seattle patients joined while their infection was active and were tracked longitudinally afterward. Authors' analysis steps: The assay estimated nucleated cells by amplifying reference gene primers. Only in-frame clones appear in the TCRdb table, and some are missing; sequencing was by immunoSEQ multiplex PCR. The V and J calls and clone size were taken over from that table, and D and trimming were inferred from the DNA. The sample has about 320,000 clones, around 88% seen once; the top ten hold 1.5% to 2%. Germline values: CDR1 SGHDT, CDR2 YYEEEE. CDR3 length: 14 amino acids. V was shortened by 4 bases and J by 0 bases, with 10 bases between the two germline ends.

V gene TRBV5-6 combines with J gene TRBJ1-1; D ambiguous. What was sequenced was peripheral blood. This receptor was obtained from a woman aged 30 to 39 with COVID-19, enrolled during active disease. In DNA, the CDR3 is TGTGCCAGCAGCATACAAAACCTGAACACTGAAGCTTTCTTT. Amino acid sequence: CASSIQNLNTEAFF.